This TCR beta chain stems from a study of blood T cell repertoires in COVID-19. Study background: Sources were T cells, B-cell-depleted T cells, or PBMCs; the material itself was cDNA or gDNA.

The data were produced by immunoSEQ multiplex PCR, yet TCRdb's version contains in-frame clones alone and is incomplete. This sample has more than 95,000 clones; 90% occur once, and the top ten carry less than 2%. The CDR3 spans 16 residues. Germline CDR1 is SGHAT and CDR2 is FQNNGV. V gave up 5 bases and J gave up 6 bases; unmatched junction bases: 11. The clonotype was recovered from a man aged 60 to 69 with acute or convalescent COVID-19. The source material was peripheral blood. The rearrangement uses TRBV11-2 and TRBJ2-1; 9 bases fit TRBD2. CDR3 bases: TGTGCCAGCAGCCAGAGGCGGGGGGGCCACTCCAATGAGCAGTTCTTC. Translated, it gives CASSQRRGGHSNEQFF.